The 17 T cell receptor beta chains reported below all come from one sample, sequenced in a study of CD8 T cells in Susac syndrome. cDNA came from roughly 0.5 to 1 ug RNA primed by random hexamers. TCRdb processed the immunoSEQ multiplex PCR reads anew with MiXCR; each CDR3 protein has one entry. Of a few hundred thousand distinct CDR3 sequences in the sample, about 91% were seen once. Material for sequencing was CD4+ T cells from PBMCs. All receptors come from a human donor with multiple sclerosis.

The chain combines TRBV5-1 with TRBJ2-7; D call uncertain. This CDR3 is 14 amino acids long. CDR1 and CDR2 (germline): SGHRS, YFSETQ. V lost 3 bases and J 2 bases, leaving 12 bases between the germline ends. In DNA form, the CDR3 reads TGCGCCAGCAGCTCGGCGTCGGACCCCTACGAGCAGTACTTC. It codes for CASSSASDPYEQYF.

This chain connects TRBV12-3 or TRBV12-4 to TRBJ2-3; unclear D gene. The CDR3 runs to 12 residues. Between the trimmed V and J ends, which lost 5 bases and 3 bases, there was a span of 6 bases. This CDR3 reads CASSTLTDTQYF. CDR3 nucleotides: TGTGCCAGCAGTACCCTAACAGATACGCAGTATTTT.

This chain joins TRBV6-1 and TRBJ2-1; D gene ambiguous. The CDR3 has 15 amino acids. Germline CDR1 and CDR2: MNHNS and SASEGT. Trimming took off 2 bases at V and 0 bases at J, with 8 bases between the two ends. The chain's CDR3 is CASSESSVSYNEQFF. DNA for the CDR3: TGTGCCAGCAGTGAATCGAGTGTCTCCTACAATGAGCAGTTCTTC.

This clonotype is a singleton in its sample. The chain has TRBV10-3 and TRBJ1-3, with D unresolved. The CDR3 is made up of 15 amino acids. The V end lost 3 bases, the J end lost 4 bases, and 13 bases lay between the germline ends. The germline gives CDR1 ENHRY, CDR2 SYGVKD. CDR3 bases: TGTGCCATCAGTGATGGCGTCATCTCGGGAAACACCATATATTTT. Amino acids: CAISDGVISGNTIYF.

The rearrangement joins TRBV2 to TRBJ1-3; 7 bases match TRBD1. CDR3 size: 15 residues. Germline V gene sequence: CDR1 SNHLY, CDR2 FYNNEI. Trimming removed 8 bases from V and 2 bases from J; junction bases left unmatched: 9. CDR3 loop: CASLLTGKAGNTIYF. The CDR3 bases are TGTGCCAGCCTCCTGACAGGGAAAGCTGGAAACACCATATATTTT.

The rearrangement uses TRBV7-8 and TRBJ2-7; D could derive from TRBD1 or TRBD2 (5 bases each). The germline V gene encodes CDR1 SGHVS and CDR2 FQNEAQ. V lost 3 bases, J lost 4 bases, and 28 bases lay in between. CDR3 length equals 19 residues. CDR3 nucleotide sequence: TGTGCCAGCAGCTTTCTGCATATTTGGGGGACCCTTGACACTTACGAGCAGTACTTC. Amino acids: CASSFLHIWGTLDTYEQYF.

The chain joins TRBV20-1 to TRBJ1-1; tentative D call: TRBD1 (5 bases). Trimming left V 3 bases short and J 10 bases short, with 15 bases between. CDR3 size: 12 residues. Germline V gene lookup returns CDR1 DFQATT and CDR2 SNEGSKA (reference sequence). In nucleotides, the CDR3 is TGCAGTGCTAGCGGTGGGGGGACCGGAGCTTTCTTT. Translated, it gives CSASGGGTGAFF.

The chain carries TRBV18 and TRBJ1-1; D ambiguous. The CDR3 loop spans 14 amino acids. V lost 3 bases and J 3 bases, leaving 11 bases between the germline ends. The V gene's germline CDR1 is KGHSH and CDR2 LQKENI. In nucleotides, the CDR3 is TGTGCCAGCTCACCGGAGGGATCGGACACTGAAGCTTTCTTT. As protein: CASSPEGSDTEAFF.

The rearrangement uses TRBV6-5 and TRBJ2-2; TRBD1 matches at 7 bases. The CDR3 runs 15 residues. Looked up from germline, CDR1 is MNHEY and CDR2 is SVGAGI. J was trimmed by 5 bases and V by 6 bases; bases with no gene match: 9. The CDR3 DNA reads TGTGCCAGCAGCTATTCAGGGGGAAGGACCGGGGAGCTGTTTTTT. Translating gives CASSYSGGRTGELFF.

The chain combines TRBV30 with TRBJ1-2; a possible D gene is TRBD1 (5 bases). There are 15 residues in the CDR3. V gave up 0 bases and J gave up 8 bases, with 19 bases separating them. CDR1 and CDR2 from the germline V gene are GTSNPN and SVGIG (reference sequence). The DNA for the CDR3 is TGTGCCTGGAGTGTCGGGGGGACGGCGGGATCAGGCTACACCTTC. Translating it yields CAWSVGGTAGSGYTF.

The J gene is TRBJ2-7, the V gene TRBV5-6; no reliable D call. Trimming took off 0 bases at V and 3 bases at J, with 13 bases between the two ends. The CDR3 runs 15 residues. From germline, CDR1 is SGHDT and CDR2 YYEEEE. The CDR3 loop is CASSLASVSGYEQYF. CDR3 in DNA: TGTGCCAGCAGCTTGGCCTCGGTGTCCGGCTACGAGCAGTACTTC.

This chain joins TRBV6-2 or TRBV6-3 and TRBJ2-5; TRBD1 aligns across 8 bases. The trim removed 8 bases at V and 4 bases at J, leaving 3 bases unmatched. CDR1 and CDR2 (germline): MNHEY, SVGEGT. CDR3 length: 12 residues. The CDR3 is CASYDRGETQYF. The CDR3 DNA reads TGTGCCAGCTACGACAGGGGAGAGACCCAGTACTTC.

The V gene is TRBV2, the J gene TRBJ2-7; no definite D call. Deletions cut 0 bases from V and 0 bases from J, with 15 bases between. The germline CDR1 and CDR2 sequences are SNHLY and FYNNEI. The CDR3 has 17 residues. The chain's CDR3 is CASSEALGPQSSYEQYF. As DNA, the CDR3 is TGTGCCAGCAGTGAAGCGCTTGGGCCCCAGAGCTCCTACGAGCAGTACTTC.

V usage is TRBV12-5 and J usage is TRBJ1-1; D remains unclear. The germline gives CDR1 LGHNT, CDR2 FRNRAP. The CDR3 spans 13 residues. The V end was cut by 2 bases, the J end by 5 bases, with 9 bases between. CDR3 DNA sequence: TGTGCTAGTGGTTTGAATAGGTTGACTGAAGCTTTCTTT. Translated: CASGLNRLTEAFF.

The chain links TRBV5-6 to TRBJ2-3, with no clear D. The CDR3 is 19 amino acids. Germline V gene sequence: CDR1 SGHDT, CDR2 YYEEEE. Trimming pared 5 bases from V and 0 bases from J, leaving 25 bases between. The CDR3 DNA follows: TGTGCCAGCAGTCCCCTCGACCGGCGGAACTTCTTTAGCACAGATACGCAGTATTTT. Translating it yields CASSPLDRRNFFSTDTQYF.

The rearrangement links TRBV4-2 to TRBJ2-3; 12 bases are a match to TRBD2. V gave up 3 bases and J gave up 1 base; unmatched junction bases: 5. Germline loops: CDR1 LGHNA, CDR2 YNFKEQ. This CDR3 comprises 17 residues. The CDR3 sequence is CASSQTSGSWRTDTQYF. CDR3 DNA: TGTGCCAGCAGCCAGACTAGCGGGAGTTGGCGCACAGATACGCAGTATTTT.

The CDR3 coding sequence is TGCAGTGCGGGGCAGTTCGCTAATCAGCCCCAGCATTTT. Translated, it gives CSAGQFANQPQHF. The rearrangement links TRBV20-1 to TRBJ1-5; tentative D call: TRBD1 (5 bases). The CDR3 contains 13 residues. The germline CDR1 and CDR2 sequences are DFQATT and SNEGSKA (reference sequence). With 6 bases removed from V and 4 bases from J, the gap between germline ends came to 13 bases.